The T cell receptor beta chain under discussion was sequenced for a study of blood T cell repertoires in COVID-19. Study as a whole: Nucleic acid was either cDNA or gDNA, and it came from T cells, B-cell-depleted T cells, or PBMCs.

Membership in each cohort depended on participant-reported clinical history. In the authors' methods: Estimates of nucleated cell counts were drawn from the amplification of reference gene primers. Sequencing was performed with immunoSEQ multiplex PCR; in TCRdb, only in-frame clones are kept and a portion is missing. V and J calls and clone size are those listed in that table; D and trimming were worked out from the DNA. The table records 100,000 to 150,000 clones, around 80% of them present only once. Sequencing used PBMCs or T cells enriched from blood (not recorded which). This receptor was obtained from a man in his forties with acute COVID-19.

Here the CDR3 DNA reads TGTGCCAGCAGCTTACGTCAGACCGGGGAGCTGTTTTTT. Protein sequence: CASSLRQTGELFF. The chain is built from TRBV7-9 and TRBJ2-2; D not certain. Per germline, CDR1 SEHNR and CDR2 FQNEAQ (reference sequence). Trimming shortened V by 2 bases and J by 5 bases, and 6 bases separated the two germline ends. The CDR3 totals 13 residues. The full variable domain, rest sourced from reference TRBV7-9 and TRBJ2-2, is DTGVSQNPRHKITKRGQNVTFRCDPISEHNRLYWYRQTLGQGPEFLTYFQNEAQLEKSRLLSDRFSAERPKGSFSTLEIQRTEQGDSAMYLCASSLRQTGELFFGEGSRLTVL.